The subject of this entry is one T cell receptor (beta chain). Time point defined: after trial treatment. Treatment of the sample: LDRT plus nivolumab, ipilimumab, low-dose cyclophosphamide and aspirin (RACIN trial). All eligible patients presented with advanced solid tumors that contained no tumor-infiltrating lymphocytes. This sample is drawn from a study of low-dose radiotherapy and immunotherapy resistance in tumors. Across the whole study: Each fraction for Cohort 1 was 0.5 Gy, given every 2 weeks, and the total came to 6.5 Gy. At a dose of 200 mg/m2, intravenous cyclophosphamide was given every two weeks, one day before radiation and immunotherapy. Aspirin was taken orally at 300 mg daily by patients, and this continued for four cycles from cycle 1 day 1.

The CDR3 is made up of 18 amino acids. Primers targeting TRAV and TRBV primed first-strand cDNA, covering alpha and beta chains. With a constant-region primer and a V-primer adapter, TCRs were subjected to approximately 18 PCR cycles of amplification. TCRdb re-derived calls from the reads in MiXCR, one entry per CDR3 protein. The sample consists of under 35,000 distinct CDR3 sequences, approximately 54% of them appearing once. The material sequenced was PBMCs, taken after low-dose radiotherapy plus immunotherapy. The sequence was collected from a male donor with gallbladder cancer. The chain links TRBV21-1 to TRBJ2-1. TRBV21-1 is shown as a pseudogene. The CDR3 sequence is CASSKIKEPFLSYNEQFF. The CDR3 DNA reads as TGTGCCAGCAGCAAAATAAAGGAACCTTTCCTCTCCTACAATGAGCAGTTCTTC.